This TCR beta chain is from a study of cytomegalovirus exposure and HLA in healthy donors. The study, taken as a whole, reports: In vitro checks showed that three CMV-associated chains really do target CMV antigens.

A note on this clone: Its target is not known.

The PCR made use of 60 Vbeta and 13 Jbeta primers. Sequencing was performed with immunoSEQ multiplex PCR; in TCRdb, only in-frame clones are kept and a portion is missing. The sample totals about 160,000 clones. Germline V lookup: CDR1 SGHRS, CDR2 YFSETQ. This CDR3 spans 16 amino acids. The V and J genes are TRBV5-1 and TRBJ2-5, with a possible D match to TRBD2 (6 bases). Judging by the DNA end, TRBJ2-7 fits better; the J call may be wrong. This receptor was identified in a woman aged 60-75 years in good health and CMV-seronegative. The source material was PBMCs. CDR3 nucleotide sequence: TGCGCCAGCAGCTTGGGACGGGAGAGGATAACCTACGAGCAGTACTTC. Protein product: CASSLGRERITYEQYF.